This section outlines one TCR beta chain sequence together with its context. The CDR3 sequence is 13 residues long. Trimming shortened V by 1 base and J by 8 bases, and 9 bases separated the two germline ends. Germline CDR1 and CDR2: LGHNA and YSLEER. Primers for the PCR totalled 60 Vbeta and 13 Jbeta. Repertoires were generated with immunoSEQ multiplex PCR, while TCRdb's copy carries only in-frame clones and drops some. The sample holds 110,000 or so clones, over 65% seen once. The data stem from a study of cytomegalovirus exposure and HLA in healthy donors. Overall study context: Out of 150 million to 200 million T cells, an earlier analysis found around 110 million unique TCR beta sequences in total.

All donors participated as healthy donors of bone marrow. Source material: PBMCs. The sequence came from a woman aged 50 to 60 in good health and CMV-seropositive. The chain carries TRBV4-3 and TRBJ2-1, with D possibly matching TRBD1 (5 bases). The CDR3 region is CASSQGRVDEQFF. The CDR3 nucleotides are TGCGCCAGCAGCCAAGGCAGGGTCGATGAGCAGTTCTTC.